A selection of T cell receptor beta chains follows, all from one sample in a study of hypomethylating agent response in myelodysplastic syndrome. Method: immunoSEQ multiplex PCR; TCRdb's copy keeps in-frame clones and lacks some. The profile shows roughly 1,600 clones, 83% of them singletons. The sample in question was bone marrow, obtained before or after starting hypomethylating agent treatment for myelodysplastic syndrome (not recorded which). The receptors come from a human donor with myelodysplastic syndrome. Both conserved end residues are part of each CDR3. Fields, in order: J gene, V gene, CDR3 protein.

j_call: TRBJ1-2
v_call: TRBV19
cdr3_aa: CASSNDLNGYTF

j_call: TRBJ1-2
v_call: TRBV5-4
cdr3_aa: CASRAGLNYGYTF

j_call: TRBJ1-5
v_call: TRBV6-1
cdr3_aa: CASSEGRNSNQPQHF

j_call: TRBJ1-1
v_call: TRBV20-1
cdr3_aa: CSAPMNTEAFF

j_call: TRBJ1-1
v_call: TRBV5-1
cdr3_aa: CASSPTGTERGTEAFF

j_call: NA
v_call: TRBV7-2
cdr3_aa: CASRRQGDEQYF

j_call: TRBJ1-2
v_call: TRBV27
cdr3_aa: CASTKITGVGSLYGYTF

j_call: TRBJ2-3
v_call: TRBV5-1
cdr3_aa: CASSPGLAGGVDTQYF

j_call: TRBJ1-4
v_call: TRBV28
cdr3_aa: CASSFVGTNEKLFF

j_call: TRBJ1-2
v_call: TRBV11-2
cdr3_aa: CASSSTPYGYTF

j_call: TRBJ2-5
v_call: TRBV20-1
cdr3_aa: CSAGRQETQYF

j_call: TRBJ2-7
v_call: TRBV27
cdr3_aa: CASSLGGVAYEQYF

j_call: TRBJ2-1
v_call: TRBV10-3
cdr3_aa: CAISESTLAKNEQFF

j_call: TRBJ1-2
v_call: TRBV18
cdr3_aa: CASSPDRVHGYTF

j_call: TRBJ2-1
v_call: TRBV2
cdr3_aa: CASDYPATGAGGSYNEQFF

j_call: TRBJ2-1
v_call: TRBV28
cdr3_aa: CASSLPPTSARTNEQFF

j_call: TRBJ1-4
v_call: TRBV4-3
cdr3_aa: CASSGPEREKLFF

j_call: TRBJ2-1
v_call: TRBV5-4
cdr3_aa: CASSLDRAYMNEQFF

j_call: TRBJ2-3
v_call: TRBV27
cdr3_aa: CASSSGTRGTDTQYF

j_call: TRBJ2-2
v_call: TRBV29-1
cdr3_aa: CSAGQQNTGELFF

j_call: TRBJ1-1
v_call: TRBV28
cdr3_aa: CASSSTAANTEAFF

j_call: TRBJ1-2
v_call: TRBV19
cdr3_aa: CASTNSGGGSSYGYTF

j_call: TRBJ2-3
v_call: TRBV19
cdr3_aa: CASSSDRGRTDTQYF

j_call: TRBJ2-5
v_call: TRBV4-3
cdr3_aa: CASSQESGLVQYF

j_call: TRBJ1-5
v_call: TRBV19
cdr3_aa: CASSATWGFGQPQHF

j_call: TRBJ1-1
v_call: TRBV15
cdr3_aa: CATDTGQKNTEAFF

j_call: TRBJ2-3
v_call: TRBV6-5
cdr3_aa: CASNKGGGARDTQYF

j_call: TRBJ1-1
v_call: TRBV7-2
cdr3_aa: CASSFSGGVGTEAFF

j_call: TRBJ1-2
v_call: TRBV19
cdr3_aa: CASSSAGQGLGIGYTF

j_call: TRBJ1-1
v_call: TRBV7-9
cdr3_aa: CASSLGDWNTEAFF